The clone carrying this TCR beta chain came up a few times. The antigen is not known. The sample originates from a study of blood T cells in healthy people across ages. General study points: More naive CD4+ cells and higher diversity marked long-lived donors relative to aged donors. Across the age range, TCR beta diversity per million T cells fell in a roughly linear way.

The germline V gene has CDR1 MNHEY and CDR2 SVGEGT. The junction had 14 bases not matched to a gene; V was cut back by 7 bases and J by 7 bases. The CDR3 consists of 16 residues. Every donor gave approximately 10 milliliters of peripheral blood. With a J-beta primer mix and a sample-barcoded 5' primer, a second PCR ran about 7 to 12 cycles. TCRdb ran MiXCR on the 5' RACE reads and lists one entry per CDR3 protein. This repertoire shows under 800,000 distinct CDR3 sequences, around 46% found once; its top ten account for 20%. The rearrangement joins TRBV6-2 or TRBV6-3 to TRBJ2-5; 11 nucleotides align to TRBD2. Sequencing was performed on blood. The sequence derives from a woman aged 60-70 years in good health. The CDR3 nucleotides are TGTGCCAGCACCCCAATGACTAGCGGGGCAGTGTGGACCCAGTACTTC. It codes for CASTPMTSGAVWTQYF.